The sequence of this T cell receptor beta chain was determined in a study of cytomegalovirus exposure and HLA in healthy donors (dated 2017 in TCRdb). With respect to the entire study: An earlier analysis of approximately 640 of the donors reported 250 to 300 Gb of sequence data and 100 million to 140 million unique TCR beta sequences from roughly 180 million T cells. Roughly 5 DR-DQ haplotypes were handled as single units for association and clustering because linkage in the cohort was strong. The study combined high-throughput TCR immunosequencing, statistical association of individual TCRs with disease status, and machine learning to predict cytomegalovirus infection status. About 300 gigabases of sequencing data and around 88 million unique TCR sequences made up an early release that covered nearly 650 HLA-typed donors. HLA typing included class I and class II loci at four-digit resolution. All discovery cohort repertoires had been generated on a single sequencing platform. The genetic ancestry cluster associated with self-reported Caucasian donors included around 76% of the roughly 400 genotyped donors. In an earlier analysis of 500 to 650 of the donors, high-throughput TCR beta sequencing was used to judge whether each TCR beta V gene segment behaved as functional or pseudogenic. In addition to the first cohort of hundreds of subjects, a separate validation cohort of 120 different subjects was used. The study profiled the T cell repertoires of 500 to 800 subjects by immunosequencing and related them to cytomegalovirus serostatus. Rather than drawing on any new phenotypic data, the later analysis identified candidate immune exposures from TCR beta sequences and the way those sequences occurred across donors. In a later analysis, previously published TCR beta repertoires from about 640 donors were re-analyzed and high-resolution HLA genotyping was added so that TCR occurrence patterns could be studied. A later genetic analysis used genome-wide SNP genotypes for about 65% of the roughly 700 donors, treating that subset as a discovery cohort. Across about 370 genotyped donors of the cohort, an average of roughly 200,000 unique TCR beta nucleotide sequences per donor were sequenced, and about a sixth of those sequences were non-productive. The study aimed to test whether cataloging public T cell receptors could reveal signatures of past pathogen exposure. The number of donors typed differed by locus, with about 629-640 for A, B, C, DRB1 and DQB1, 522 for DQA1, under 610 for DPA1, and about 450 for DPB1. Donor age, sex, ethnicity and CMV serostatus were compiled alongside the repertoire data. Here is what the overall study found, with its caveats: A later analysis reported that several top co-occurrence clusters appeared linked to parvovirus B19, influenza, CMV and Epstein-Barr virus. A cluster of highly shared sequence variants was judged likely to represent a technical artifact of the sequencing pipeline. A further reported finding was that TCR beta sequences accurately predicted the HLA-A and HLA-B alleles for most subjects in the first cohort. According to a later analysis, most CMV-associated TCR beta chains appeared to be HLA-restricted, and the HLA associations seemed to be driven largely by CMV exposure. For the cohort, immune exposure information was limited to CMV serostatus. Presence/absence analyses assumed roughly uniform sequencing depth across donors, an assumption that may not hold. Strong co-occurrence of HLA alleles, especially DR and DQ, made assigning TCR associations to individual alleles difficult. The authors suggested that the approach could potentially be generalized to other disease states and immunological phenotypes. Specific HLA alleles were associated with more than 15,000 TCR beta sequences at a false discovery rate of 0.05 in a later analysis. In both the original and validation cohorts, the classifier was reported to diagnose cytomegalovirus status with high specificity and sensitivity. According to a later analysis, TCR association rates differed among HLA loci, with DRB1 alleles showing the most associated TCRs and HLA-C alleles showing the fewest. A total of fewer than 200 TCR beta chains were listed by the study as associated with cytomegalovirus. A later genetic analysis associated a missense DCLRE1C variant with V-gene and J-gene trimming of TCR beta chains, and an independent cohort replicated the association. Most TCR sequences were observed very rarely across donors, whereas some public TCRs were present in many individuals. HLA typing was unavailable for some donors at each locus, so association tests used only the typed subset. In a later analysis, HLA-associated TCR beta chains were found to be more clonally expanded and to have lower generation probabilities than equally common non-associated chains. In a later genetic analysis, fewer N-insertions in productive TCRs were reported among donors in an Asian-associated ancestry cluster than the roughly 700-donor mean. Three of the identified cytomegalovirus-associated TCR beta chains were confirmed in vitro to be specific for cytomegalovirus antigens. In this cohort, only TCR beta chains were sequenced, and detectable features were limited by the absence of alpha or paired-chain data. Correlated functional status among segregating V segments might reflect linkage disequilibrium, but an unknown experimental factor could not be ruled out. In an earlier analysis of 587 of the donors, most TCR beta V segments appeared in productive rearrangements about 87% or about 30% of the time, broadly matching IMGT annotations. Because counts were too low, 15 to 20 rarely observed V segments, including chromosome 9 orphons, were excluded from the earlier analysis of fewer than 650 of the donors. Some IMGT-functional V segments, including TRBV6-2 and TRBV6-3, could not be told apart with the 87-base-pair reads, so those segments were excluded.

Turning to this clone: Its cognate antigen has yet to be identified. The input lacks base qualities; no much larger clone sits a single base away.

Receptors were amplified or captured by the immunoSEQ multiplex PCR assay. For the multiplex PCR, a mixture combining 60 forward primers for TCR Vbeta segments and 13 reverse primers for TCR Jbeta segments was used. Amplification of the CDR3 region of rearranged TCR beta genes was performed with a multiplex PCR assay on genomic DNA. Amplified TCR beta libraries were sequenced as 87-base-pair reads on the Illumina HiSeq System. The paper's processing steps were these. Across the 600 to 700 repertoires, a later analysis counted tens of millions of unique TCR beta chains, approximately 10 million of which were shared by at least two donors. To remove PCR and sequencing errors, raw reads were error-corrected and collapsed into unique sequences using a nearest-neighbor algorithm that merged closely related sequences. V, D and J gene segments were assigned by aligning CDR3 sequences to IMGT reference sequences. Each retained sequence needed at least a six-nucleotide match to both a V gene segment and a J gene segment. Rearrangements were called productive when the CDR3 lacked stop codons and stayed in frame with V and J; all others were non-productive. CDR3 was defined according to IMGT convention as the region running from the second conserved V-encoded cysteine to the conserved J-encoded phenylalanine. The earlier analysis of 450 to 750 of the donors excluded any sequence lacking an unambiguous match to a single V gene segment. An earlier analysis of 587 of the donors called V segments functional above 56.7% productive rearrangements and segregating when the between-donor standard deviation exceeded 5%. To diagnose cytomegalovirus status from the catalog of TCR beta chain sequences, a statistical classification framework was built. In a later analysis, V and J genes were assigned by comparing TCR nucleotide sequences against IMGT/GENE-DB human TR gene sequences. In a later analysis, CDR3 sequences and most-parsimonious VDJ recombination scenarios were assigned using the TCRdist pipeline. In a later analysis, every TCR beta chain was defined by the combination of its CDR3 amino acid sequence and its V-gene family, and reads without a unique V-gene family were dropped. To address suspected cross-contamination and a sequencing artifact, a later analysis removed approximately 590 highly shared, low-generation-probability nucleotide sequences. For each public chain, a later analysis derived a clonal expansion index from normalized ranks of inferred template counts within each repertoire. In a later analysis, generation probabilities were computed using a VDJ recombination model fitted to out-of-frame rearrangements, and the results were checked against IGoR. In a later analysis, TCR-TCR, TCR-HLA and TCR-CMV co-occurrence was scored with hypergeometric tests, and a repertoire-size bias correction was applied to TCR pairs. A later analysis estimated false discovery rates by permuting HLA or CMV assignments 20 times. In a later analysis, co-occurring TCRs were grouped with DBSCAN, and TCRdist sequence similarity was added when clustering was performed within HLA-allele-positive subsets. Repertoires with fewer than 30,000 or more than 120,000 public chains, plus five repertoires with anomalous nucleotide sharing, were excluded from co-occurrence clustering. Not all clones reach the TCRdb copy of this immuneACCESS table, which keeps in-frame sequences only. Checked studies attribute under half of the gap to unresolved V genes and leave the rest unexplained. V, J and clone size derive from that table, while D and trimming were established from the DNA sequence. The sample profile shows around 100,000 clones; around 72% of them were found once. 3.5% to 4.5% of the sample comes from the top ten.

The germline V end is reduced by 0 bases and the J end by 6 bases; junction bases left unmatched: 7. According to the germline V gene, CDR1 reads LGHNA and CDR2 reads YNFKEQ. The CDR3 runs 17 amino acids, cysteine and phenylalanine included. The read is trimmed to its CDR3 DNA, 51 bases read in frame from base 1. The cohort was made up of under 800 healthy bone marrow donors. At the time of sampling, all cohort members were nominally healthy, though unrecorded immune exposures were likely present. The donor was CMV seronegative and was included in the group of several hundred seronegative cohort members. Every donor gave a peripheral blood sample, and the peripheral blood mononuclear cells from that sample were used for TCR beta sequencing. The Qiagen DNeasy Blood Extraction Kit was used to extract genomic DNA from the blood cell samples.

This TCR was recovered from a man aged 35-49 years in good health and CMV-seronegative. In this chain, TRBV4-2 is recombined with TRBJ2-2; TRBD2 agrees with 10 junctional bases. Sequencing was done on a sample of PBMCs. In nucleotide form, the sequence is TGTGCCAGCAGCCAAGATCTAGCGGGGGTCTCCCCCGGGGAGCTGTTTTTT. This codes for CASSQDLAGVSPGELFF.